This T cell receptor (beta chain) was documented in a study of CD8 T cells in Susac syndrome. Overall study context: Among the Susac syndrome patients who underwent sequencing, about 6 had clinically active disease, while fewer than ten of them were in remission.

A quantity of about 0.5 to 1 ug RNA underwent reverse transcription using random hexamers. A single record per CDR3 protein comes from TCRdb applying MiXCR to the immunoSEQ multiplex PCR reads. The sample has 70,000 to 100,000 distinct CDR3 sequences, roughly 95% seen once. CDR3 length: 12 amino acids. V lost 6 bases and J 7 bases, leaving 11 bases between the germline ends. Germline CDR1 is SGHRS and CDR2 is YFSETQ. The authors negatively isolated CD8+ and CD4+ T cells and FACS-enriched TEMRA cells. The J gene is TRBJ2-1, the V gene TRBV5-1; no clear D gene. The origin of this receptor is a human donor with Susac syndrome. The sample comprised CD8+ T cells from PBMCs. CDR3 in DNA: TGCGCCAGCAAAATAGGGTGGAATGAGCAGTTCTTC. This sequence encodes CASKIGWNEQFF.